This TCR beta chain comes out of a study of T cells in Graves' hyperthyroidism and ophthalmopathy. This clonotype was found many times. Amplified regions were TCR beta CDR3 sequences from RNA transcripts. HTBI primers drove first-round RT-PCR of the TCR CDR3. MiXCR was run by TCRdb on the multiplex PCR reads, yielding one entry per CDR3 protein. The sample has more than 150,000 distinct CDR3 sequences, 17% seen once; the top ten hold 25% to 30%. CDR3 length: 13 residues. Trimming took off 5 bases at V and 6 bases at J, with 13 bases between the two ends. Germline V CDR1 and CDR2: MNHEY, SVGEGT. The TCR originated in a woman between 45 and 60 years old with Graves' hyperthyroidism. The rearrangement joins TRBV6-2 or TRBV6-3 to TRBJ1-2; maybe TRBD1 (6 bases). The sequenced material came from blood. The CDR3 loop is CASSPGGAHGYTF. CDR3 nucleotides: TGTGCCAGCAGTCCGGGGGGGGCTCATGGCTACACCTTC.